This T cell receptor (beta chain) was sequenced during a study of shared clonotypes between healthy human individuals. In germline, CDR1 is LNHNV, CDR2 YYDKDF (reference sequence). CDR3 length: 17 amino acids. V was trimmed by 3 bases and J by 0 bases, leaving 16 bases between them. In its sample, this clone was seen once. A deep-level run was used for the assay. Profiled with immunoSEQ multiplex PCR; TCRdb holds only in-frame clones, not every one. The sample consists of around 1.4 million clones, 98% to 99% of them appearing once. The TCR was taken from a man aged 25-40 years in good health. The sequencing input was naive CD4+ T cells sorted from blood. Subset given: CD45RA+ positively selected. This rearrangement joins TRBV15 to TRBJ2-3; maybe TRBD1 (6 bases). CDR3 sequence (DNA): TGTGCCACCAGCAGGGGAACCTGGGACACGAGCACAGATACGCAGTATTTT. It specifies CATSRGTWDTSTDTQYF. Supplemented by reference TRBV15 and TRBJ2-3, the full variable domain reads DAMVIQNPRYQVTQFGKPVTLSCSQTLNHNVMYWYQQKSSQAPKLLFHYYDKDFNNEADTPDNFQSRRPNTSFCFLDIRSPGLGDTAMYLCATSRGTWDTSTDTQYFGPGTRLTVL.